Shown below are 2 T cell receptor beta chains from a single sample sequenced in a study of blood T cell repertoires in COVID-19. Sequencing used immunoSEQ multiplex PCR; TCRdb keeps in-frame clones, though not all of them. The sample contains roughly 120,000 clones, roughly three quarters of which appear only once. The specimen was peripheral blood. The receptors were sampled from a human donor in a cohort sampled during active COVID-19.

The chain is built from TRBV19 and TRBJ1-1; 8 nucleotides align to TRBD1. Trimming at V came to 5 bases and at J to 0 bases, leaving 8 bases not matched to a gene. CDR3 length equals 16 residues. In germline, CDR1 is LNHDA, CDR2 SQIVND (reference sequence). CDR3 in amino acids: CASSPRQGSMNTEAFF. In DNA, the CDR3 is TGTGCCAGTAGTCCTCGACAGGGGAGCATGAACACTGAAGCTTTCTTT.

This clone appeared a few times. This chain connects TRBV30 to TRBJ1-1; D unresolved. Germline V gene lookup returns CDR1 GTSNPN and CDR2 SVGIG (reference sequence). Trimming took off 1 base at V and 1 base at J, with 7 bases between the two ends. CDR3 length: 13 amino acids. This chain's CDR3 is CAWSGHPNTEAFF. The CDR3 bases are TGTGCCTGGAGTGGACACCCGAACACTGAAGCTTTCTTT.